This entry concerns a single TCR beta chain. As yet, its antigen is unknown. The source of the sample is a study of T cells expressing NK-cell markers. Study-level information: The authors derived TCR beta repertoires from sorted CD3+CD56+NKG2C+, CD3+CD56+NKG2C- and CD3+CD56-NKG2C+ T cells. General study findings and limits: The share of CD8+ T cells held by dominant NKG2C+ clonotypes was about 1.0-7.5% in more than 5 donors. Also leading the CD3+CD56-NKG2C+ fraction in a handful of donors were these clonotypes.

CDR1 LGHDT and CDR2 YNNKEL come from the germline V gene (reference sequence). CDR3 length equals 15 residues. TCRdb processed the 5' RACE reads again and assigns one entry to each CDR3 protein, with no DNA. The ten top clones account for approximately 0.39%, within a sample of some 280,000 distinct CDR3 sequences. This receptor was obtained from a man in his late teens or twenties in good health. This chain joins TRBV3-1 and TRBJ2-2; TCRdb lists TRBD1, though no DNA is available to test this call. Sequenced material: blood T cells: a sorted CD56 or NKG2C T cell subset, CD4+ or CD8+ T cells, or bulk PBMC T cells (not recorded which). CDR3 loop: CASSRPGQETGELFF.